This T cell receptor beta chain was retrieved from a study of CD8 T cells in ankylosing spondylitis. Study findings and constraints: Significant enrichment of disease-linked clones was reported in matched ankylosing spondylitis synovial fluid. Clones linked with disease were CD8+ and fairly uncommon in the peripheral blood.

Library preparation for TCR beta used quantitative 5'-RACE with molecular barcodes. MiXCR was run by TCRdb on the 5' RACE reads, yielding one entry per CDR3 protein. The sample comprises 220,000 or so distinct CDR3 sequences, under 12% of which are singletons, and about 20% rests with the top ten. The sample holds many counts of this clonotype. The antigen is not known. Germline V gene sequence: CDR1 SNHLY, CDR2 FYNNEI. V lost 4 bases, J lost 5 bases, and 11 bases lay in between. The CDR3 contains 13 residues. Sequenced sample: blood, either unsorted or a sorted T cell fraction (not recorded which). The TCR originated in a male donor with ankylosing spondylitis or in good health (not recorded which). The chain combines TRBV2 with TRBJ1-2; D unclear. In DNA form, the CDR3 reads TGTGCCAGCAGTGTGCAGGAAAAGTATGGCTACACCTTC. Translating it yields CASSVQEKYGYTF.